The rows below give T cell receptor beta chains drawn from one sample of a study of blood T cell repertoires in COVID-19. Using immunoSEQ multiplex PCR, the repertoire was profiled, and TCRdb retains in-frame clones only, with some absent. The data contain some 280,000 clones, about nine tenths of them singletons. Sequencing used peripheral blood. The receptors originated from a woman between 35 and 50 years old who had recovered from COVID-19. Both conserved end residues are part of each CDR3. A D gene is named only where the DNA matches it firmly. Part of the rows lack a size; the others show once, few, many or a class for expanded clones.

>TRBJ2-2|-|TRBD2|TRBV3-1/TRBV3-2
CASSPLREGTQHRELFF
TGTGCCAGCAGTCCTCTCAGGGAGGGGACCCAGCACCGGGAGCTGTTTTTT
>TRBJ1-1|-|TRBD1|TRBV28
CASSPPDREAFF
TGTGCCAGCAGTCCCCCGGACAGGGAAGCTTTCTTT
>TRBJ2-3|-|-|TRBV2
CAIVDRRGTDTQYF
TGTGCCATCGTAGATAGGAGGGGCACAGATACGCAGTATTTT
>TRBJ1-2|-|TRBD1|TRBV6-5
CAARQGELGGYTF
TGTGCCGCACGACAGGGAGAGTTGGGTGGCTACACCTTC
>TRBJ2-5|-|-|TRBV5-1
CASSGSPGTQETQYF
TGCGCCAGCAGCGGATCCCCGGGGACTCAAGAGACCCAGTACTTC
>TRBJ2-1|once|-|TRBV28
CASSLKGGQALLYNEQFF
TGTGCCAGCAGTTTAAAGGGCGGGCAGGCTCTACTCTACAATGAGCAGTTCTTC
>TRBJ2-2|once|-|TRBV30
CAWSVKTWRTGELFF
TGTGCCTGGAGTGTAAAAACGTGGAGGACCGGGGAGCTGTTTTTT
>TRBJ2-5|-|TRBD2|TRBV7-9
CASSQTSGRAVRETQYF
TGTGCCAGCAGCCAAACTAGCGGGAGGGCCGTGAGAGAGACCCAGTACTTC
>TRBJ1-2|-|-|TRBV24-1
CATREGGRGYGYTF
TGTGCCACCCGAGAGGGGGGGAGAGGCTATGGCTACACCTTC
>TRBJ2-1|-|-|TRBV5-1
CASSIPGTAYNEQFF
TGCGCCAGCAGCATACCCGGGACTGCCTACAATGAGCAGTTCTTC
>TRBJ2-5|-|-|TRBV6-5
CASSYSRADQETQYF
TGTGCCAGCAGTTACTCGAGGGCAGATCAAGAGACCCAGTACTTC
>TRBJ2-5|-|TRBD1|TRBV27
CASSLSSRGQGSPMTQYF
TGTGCCAGCAGTTTATCGTCCCGAGGACAGGGATCCCCAATGACCCAGTACTTC
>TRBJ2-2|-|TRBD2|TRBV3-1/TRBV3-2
CASSSGGSTGELFF
TGTGCCAGCAGCTCGGGGGGGTCGACCGGGGAGCTGTTTTTT
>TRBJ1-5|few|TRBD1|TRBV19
CASSSSAGQGSFNQPQHF
TGTGCCAGTAGTTCCTCGGCGGGACAGGGATCTTTCAATCAGCCCCAGCATTTT
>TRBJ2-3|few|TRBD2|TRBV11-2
CASSLGASGRGDTQYF
TGTGCCAGCAGCTTAGGGGCTAGCGGGAGGGGTGATACGCAGTATTTT